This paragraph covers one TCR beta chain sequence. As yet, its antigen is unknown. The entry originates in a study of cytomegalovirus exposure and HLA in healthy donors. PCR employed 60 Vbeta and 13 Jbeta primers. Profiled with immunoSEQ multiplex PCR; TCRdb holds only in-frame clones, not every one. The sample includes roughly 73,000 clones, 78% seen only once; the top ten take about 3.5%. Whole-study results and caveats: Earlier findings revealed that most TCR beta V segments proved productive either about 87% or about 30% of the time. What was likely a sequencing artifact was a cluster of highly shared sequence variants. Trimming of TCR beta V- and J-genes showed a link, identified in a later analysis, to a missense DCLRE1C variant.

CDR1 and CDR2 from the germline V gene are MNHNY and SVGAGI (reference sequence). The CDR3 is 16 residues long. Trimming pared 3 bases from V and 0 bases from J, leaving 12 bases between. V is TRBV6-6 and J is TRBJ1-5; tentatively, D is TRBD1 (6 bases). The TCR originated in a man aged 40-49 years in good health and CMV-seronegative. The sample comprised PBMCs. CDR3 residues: CASSYAQGDSNQPQHF. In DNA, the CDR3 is TGTGCCAGCAGTTATGCACAGGGAGATAGCAATCAGCCCCAGCATTTT.